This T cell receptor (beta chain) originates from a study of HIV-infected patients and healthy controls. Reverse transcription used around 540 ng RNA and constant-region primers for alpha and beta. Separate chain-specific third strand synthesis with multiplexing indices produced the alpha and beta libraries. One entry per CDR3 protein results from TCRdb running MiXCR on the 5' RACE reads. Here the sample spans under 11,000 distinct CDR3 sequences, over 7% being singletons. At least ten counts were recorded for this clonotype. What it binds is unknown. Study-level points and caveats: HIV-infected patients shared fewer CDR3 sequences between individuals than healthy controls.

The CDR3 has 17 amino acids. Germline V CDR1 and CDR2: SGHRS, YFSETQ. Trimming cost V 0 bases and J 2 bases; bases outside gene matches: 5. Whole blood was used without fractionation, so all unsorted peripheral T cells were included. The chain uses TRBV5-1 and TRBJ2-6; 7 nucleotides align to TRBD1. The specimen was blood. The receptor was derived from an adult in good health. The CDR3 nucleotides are TGCGCCAGCAGCTTGGGGGGTACAGGGGCTGGGGCCAACGTCCTGACTTTC. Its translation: CASSLGGTGAGANVLTF.